This is a list of T cell receptor beta chains from one sample in a study of shared clonotypes between healthy human individuals. Libraries were prepared by immunoSEQ multiplex PCR; TCRdb keeps only in-frame clonotypes and omits some of them. This table holds 2 million or so clones, about 95% found once. Sequenced material: naive CD8+ T cells sorted from blood. The receptors here all came from a young man in good health. CDR3s include the opening cysteine and the closing phenylalanine or tryptophan. The D gene is left open where the match is weak. The listing skips clone size in some rows; elsewhere it reads once, few, many or a size class.

J gene: TRBJ1-6
V gene: TRBV9
D gene: TRBD1
clone size: NA
CDR3 protein: CASSPAPRTGENSPLHF
CDR3 DNA: TGTGCCAGCAGCCCCGCCCCCCGGACAGGGGAGAATTCACCCCTCCACTTT

J gene: TRBJ2-3
V gene: TRBV28
D gene: NA
clone size: once
CDR3 protein: CASRDTQEDTQYF
CDR3 DNA: TGTGCCAGCCGAGACACCCAGGAAGATACGCAGTATTTT

J gene: TRBJ1-5
V gene: TRBV21-1
D gene: NA
clone size: NA
CDR3 protein: CASSGPTPDRGHSNQPQHF
CDR3 DNA: TGTGCCAGCAGCGGACCAACACCGGACAGGGGGCATAGCAATCAGCCCCAGCATTTT

J gene: TRBJ2-7
V gene: TRBV4-3
D gene: NA
clone size: NA
CDR3 protein: CASSQDLGTSYEQYF
CDR3 DNA: TGCGCCAGCAGCCAAGATCTGGGAACGTCCTACGAGCAGTACTTC

J gene: TRBJ1-1
V gene: TRBV4-3
D gene: NA
clone size: NA
CDR3 protein: CASSQVPGQGSNTEAFF
CDR3 DNA: TGCGCCAGCAGCCAAGTACCTGGGCAGGGTTCGAACACTGAAGCTTTCTTT

J gene: TRBJ2-7
V gene: TRBV4-1
D gene: NA
clone size: NA
CDR3 protein: CASSQDRAYEQYF
CDR3 DNA: TGCGCCAGCAGCCAAGATCGCGCCTACGAGCAGTACTTC

J gene: TRBJ1-5
V gene: TRBV30
D gene: TRBD1
clone size: NA
CDR3 protein: CAWKISGTGDQPQHF
CDR3 DNA: TGTGCCTGGAAAATCTCCGGGACAGGGGATCAGCCCCAGCATTTT

J gene: TRBJ2-4
V gene: TRBV4-1
D gene: NA
clone size: NA
CDR3 protein: CASSQDQGPSHF
CDR3 DNA: TGCGCCAGCAGCCAAGATCAAGGACCCTCCCACTTC

J gene: TRBJ2-2
V gene: TRBV6-5
D gene: NA
clone size: NA
CDR3 protein: CASSYGGLTGELFF
CDR3 DNA: TGTGCCAGCAGTTACGGAGGGCTCACCGGGGAGCTGTTTTTT

J gene: TRBJ2-5
V gene: TRBV27
D gene: NA
clone size: once
CDR3 protein: CASSQGGETQYF
CDR3 DNA: TGTGCCAGCAGCCAGGGTGGGGAGACCCAGTACTTC

J gene: TRBJ2-5
V gene: TRBV5-4
D gene: NA
clone size: NA
CDR3 protein: CASSLDLGSQETQYF
CDR3 DNA: TGTGCCAGCAGCTTGGATCTGGGATCACAAGAGACCCAGTACTTC

J gene: TRBJ1-2
V gene: TRBV10-3
D gene: NA
clone size: NA
CDR3 protein: CAITWDPDYGYTF
CDR3 DNA: TGTGCCATCACCTGGGACCCAGACTATGGCTACACCTTC